The 16 T cell receptor beta chains below all came from one sample that was sequenced in a study of T cell repertoires in ileal Crohn's disease. The time point here: neoterminal ileum biopsy at postoperative endoscopy, about 6 months after surgery. TCRdb's copy holds only in-frame clones and misses some; the assay was immunoSEQ multiplex PCR. The sample lists roughly 5,300 clones; about four fifths were seen once. The sequencing sample was made of ileal tissue. The receptors derive from an adult with Crohn's disease.

The chain joins TRBV2 to TRBJ1-2; weak D call: TRBD1 (6 bases). The CDR3 is 16 amino acids. The V and J ends lost 4 bases and 3 bases respectively, with 18 bases between them. CDR1 is SNHLY and CDR2 is FYNNEI in the germline V gene. CDR3: CASSGTEGSGDYGYTF. CDR3 sequence (DNA): TGTGCCAGCAGTGGGACAGAGGGTTCGGGGGACTATGGCTACACCTTC.

The rearrangement links TRBV5-5 to TRBJ2-5; 9 positions match TRBD2. The V gene end was trimmed by 0 bases and the J gene end by 2 bases; junction bases not matched to a gene: 8. Germline values: CDR1 SGHKS, CDR2 YYEKEE (reference sequence). This CDR3 has 17 residues. CDR3 region: CASSLVAFLAGQETQYF. The CDR3 DNA is TGTGCCAGCAGCTTGGTAGCGTTCCTAGCGGGGCAAGAGACCCAGTACTTC.

The chain employs TRBV11-1 and TRBJ1-6, with 9 bases lining up with TRBD1. The CDR3 is 14 amino acids. CDR1 and CDR2 (germline): SGHAT, FQDESV (reference sequence). J lost 10 bases, V lost 3 bases, and 4 bases had no gene match. DNA for the CDR3: TGTGCCAGCAGCTTTCAGGACAGGGGATCACCCCTCCACTTT. It yields the protein CASSFQDRGSPLHF.

The J gene is TRBJ1-3, the V gene TRBV6-5, with D tentatively TRBD1 (5 bases). Trimming took 5 bases from V and 0 from J, leaving 11 bases between them. CDR1 is MNHEY and CDR2 is SVGAGI in the germline V gene. CDR3 length: 15 residues. CDR3 sequence reads: CASSRTGSSGNTIYF. The CDR3 nucleotides are TGTGCCAGCAGTCGCACAGGTTCCTCTGGAAACACCATATATTTT.

This clone is medium-sized. The CDR3 DNA reads as TGTGCCAGCAGCTTGTGGGTTTTAGGTTCACCCCTCCACTTT. The encoded protein is CASSLWVLGSPLHF. This chain links TRBV5-8 with TRBJ1-6; D uncertain. CDR1 is SGHTS and CDR2 is YDEGEE in the germline V gene. The germline V and J ends were trimmed by 1 base and 9 bases, with 11 bases remaining between them. There are 14 residues in the CDR3.

The chain links TRBV10-3 to TRBJ2-5; 12 nucleotides agree with TRBD2. The germline CDR1 and CDR2 sequences are ENHRY and SYGVKD. After removal of 6 bases from V and 5 bases from J, the junction contained 7 bases not matched to a gene. There are 15 residues in the CDR3. Here the CDR3 DNA reads TGTGCCATCAGGGAGACTAGCGGGGGCCTGGAGACCCAGTACTTC. This gives the protein CAIRETSGGLETQYF.

This chain's CDR3 is CASSKDRGKETQYF. The CDR3 DNA reads TGTGCCAGTAGTAAGGACAGGGGGAAAGAGACCCAGTACTTC. The genes are TRBV19 and TRBJ2-5, with 10 positions matching TRBD1. V lost 4 bases to trimming and J lost 3 bases; unmatched junction nucleotides: 2. Germline V gives CDR1 LNHDA, CDR2 SQIVND (reference sequence). The CDR3 length is 14 residues.

This rearrangement joins TRBV9 to TRBJ2-7, with 9 bases aligning to TRBD2. The CDR3 is 15 residues long. CDR1 is SGDLS, CDR2 YYNGEE, per germline. V dropped 4 bases and J dropped 7; count of bases not matched to a gene: 12. CDR3 bases: TGTGCCAGCAGCCCAGGGCAGCGGGGGGTTCAAGAGCAGTACTTC. Residues: CASSPGQRGVQEQYF.

The CDR3 protein is CASSWAWTANYGYTF. As DNA, the CDR3 is TGTGCCAGCAGCTGGGCCTGGACAGCTAACTATGGCTACACCTTC. The chain carries TRBV5-6 and TRBJ1-2; the D gene is possibly TRBD1 (6 bases). The CDR3 loop spans 15 amino acids. V lost 3 bases and J lost 0, with 12 bases in between. Germline CDR1 SGHDT, CDR2 YYEEEE.

The gene calls are TRBV7-9 and TRBJ2-7; TRBD1 matches at 9 bases. Losses at the gene ends were 1 base for V and 3 bases for J; bases not matched to a gene: 4. Germline lookup yields CDR1 SEHNR and CDR2 FQNEAQ (reference sequence). The CDR3 is 15 residues long. DNA for the CDR3: TGTGCCAGCAGCTTAGACGTGACAGGGGGCTACGAGCAGTACTTC. Encoded protein: CASSLDVTGGYEQYF.

This clone has only a few counts. The rearrangement links TRBV5-4 to TRBJ2-3, with 10 bases lining up with TRBD2. Germline trimming cut 2 bases from V and 5 bases from J; bases unmatched to any gene: 2. Germline CDR1 and CDR2: SGHNT and YYREEE (reference sequence). This CDR3 region has 14 residues. CDR3 coding DNA: TGTGCCAGCAGCTTTAGCGGGGGGCGAGATACGCAGTATTTT. This encodes CASSFSGGRDTQYF. The full variable domain, rest sourced from reference TRBV5-4 and TRBJ2-3, is ETGVTQSPTHLIKTRGQQVTLRCSSQSGHNTVSWYQQALGQGPQFIFQYYREEENGRGNFPPRFSGLQFPNYSSELNVNALELDDSALYLCASSFSGGRDTQYFGPGTRLTVL.

The chain uses TRBV21-1 and TRBJ1-6; TRBD1 reflects the table's D call only, with no check against the DNA. TRBV21-1 counts as a pseudogene. CDR3 length equals 17 residues. The CDR3 sequence is CASSKPLLTGIYSPLHF. CDR3 DNA sequence: TGTGCCAGCAGCAAACCTCTTTTGACAGGGATCTATTCACCCCTCCACTTT.

The J gene is TRBJ2-3, the V gene TRBV5-4; 11 bases align to TRBD2. CDR1 is SGHNT and CDR2 is YYREEE in the germline V gene (reference sequence). The V and J ends lost 2 bases and 4 bases, in that order; junction bases with no gene match: 6. This CDR3 has 16 residues. Here the CDR3 reads CASSLSLAGGADTQYF. In DNA, the CDR3 is TGTGCCAGCAGCTTAAGTCTAGCGGGGGGAGCAGATACGCAGTATTTT.

The chain is built from TRBV5-8 and TRBJ1-2; the D gene is possibly TRBD1 (5 bases). With 4 bases removed from V and 0 bases from J, the gap between germline ends came to 16 bases. The CDR3 consists of 16 residues. From germline, CDR1 is SGHTS and CDR2 YDEGEE. The DNA of the CDR3 is TGTGCCAGCAGCAGACGAGGGGCGCAGGCTAACTATGGCTACACCTTC. Translating it yields CASSRRGAQANYGYTF.

The rearrangement links TRBV2 to TRBJ2-7, with 7 bases aligning to TRBD1. The germline V gene has CDR1 SNHLY and CDR2 FYNNEI. The trim removed 3 bases at V and 2 bases at J, leaving 10 bases unmatched. This CDR3 has 16 amino acids. In nucleotides, the CDR3 is TGTGCCAGCAGTGATTTAAAGGGGGCCCCCACCTACGAGCAGTACTTC. Its translation is CASSDLKGAPTYEQYF. Full variable domain (rest looked up from reference TRBV2 and TRBJ2-7): EPEVTQTPSHQVTQMGQEVILRCVPISNHLYFYWYRQILGQKVEFLVSFYNNEISEKSEIFDDQFSVERPDGSNFTLKIRSTKLEDSAMYFCASSDLKGAPTYEQYFGPGTRLTVT.

This clone was counted a few times. V is TRBV5-6 and J is TRBJ1-4; D is perhaps TRBD1 (5 bases). The CDR3 loop spans 15 amino acids. Germline V gene data show CDR1 as SGHDT and CDR2 as YYEEEE. V lost 0 bases and J lost 8, with 14 bases in between. The CDR3 sequence is CASSLGRGFDEKLFF. CDR3 sequence (DNA): TGTGCCAGCAGCTTGGGTAGGGGTTTTGACGAAAAACTGTTTTTT.